This T cell receptor (beta chain) was recorded in a study of T cells and copy number aberrations in small-cell lung cancer. About this clone itself: Its specificity is not known.

The protocol was immunoSEQ multiplex PCR, while the TCRdb copy is restricted to in-frame clones and leaves out a portion. The data hold more than 5,000 clones, with approximately 76% observed a single time. Findings of the study overall: Tumors showed lower T-cell density, richness and clonality than adjacent lung, though density did not differ significantly.

The length of the CDR3 is 15 residues. Germline-derived CDR1 and CDR2 are MGHRA and YSYEKL. Trimming cost V 5 bases and J 3 bases; bases outside gene matches: 6. Specimen: tumor tissue. The V gene is TRBV4-1, the J gene TRBJ1-5; 8 nucleotides agree with TRBD1. The sequence was collected from a man aged 50-59 years with small cell lung cancer. The DNA of the CDR3 is TGCGCCAGCAGCTATTTACAGGGGGACAATCAGCCCCAGCATTTT. It is translated as CASSYLQGDNQPQHF.